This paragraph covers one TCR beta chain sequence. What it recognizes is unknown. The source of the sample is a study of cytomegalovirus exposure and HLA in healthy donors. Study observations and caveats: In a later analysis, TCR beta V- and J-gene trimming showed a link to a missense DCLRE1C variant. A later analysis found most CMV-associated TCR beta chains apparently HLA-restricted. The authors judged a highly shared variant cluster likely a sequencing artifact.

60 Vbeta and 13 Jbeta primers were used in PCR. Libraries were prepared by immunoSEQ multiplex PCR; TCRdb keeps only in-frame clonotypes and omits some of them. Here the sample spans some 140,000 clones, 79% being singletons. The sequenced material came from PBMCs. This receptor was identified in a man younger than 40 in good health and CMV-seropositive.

Here the CDR3 DNA reads TGTGCCAGCAGAGAAACCCTCCGACAGGAGCTACTCACAGATACGCAGTATTTT. Its translation: CASRETLRQELLTDTQYF. The chain joins TRBV6-1 to TRBJ2-3; weak D call: TRBD1 (6 bases). Between the trimmed V and J ends, which lost 6 bases and 2 bases, there was a span of 24 bases. The CDR3 contains 18 residues. Germline V gene sequence: CDR1 MNHNS, CDR2 SASEGT.